These 18 T cell receptor beta chains originate from one sample sequenced in a study of low-dose radiotherapy and immunotherapy resistance in tumors. Time point noted: before trial treatment. Covering alpha and beta chains, TRAV- and TRBV-specific primers were used for the first-strand cDNA. For amplifying TCRs, the PCR ran for approximately 18 cycles with Phusion, which was used together with a constant-region primer and the adapter on the V primers. TCRdb called the reads again in MiXCR, with one record for every CDR3 protein. The sample shows about 89,000 distinct CDR3 sequences, roughly 9% of them seen only once. Sequenced here: PBMCs, sampled before treatment. The receptor source for this set is a male donor with prostate cancer.

This clonotype was counted ten times or more. J is TRBJ2-7 and V is TRBV29-1; 10 bases align to TRBD2. V gave up 6 bases and J gave up 2 bases; unmatched junction bases: 4. This CDR3 is built from 13 residues. Per germline, CDR1 SQVTM and CDR2 ANQGSEA. CDR3 DNA sequence: TGCAGCGTCCTAGCGGGAGCGCCCTACGAGCAGTACTTC. This gives the protein CSVLAGAPYEQYF.

At least ten counts were recorded for this clonotype. The gene calls are TRBV20-1 and TRBJ2-2, with a possible D match to TRBD2 (5 bases). Germline V gene lookup returns CDR1 DFQATT and CDR2 SNEGSKA (reference sequence). This CDR3 spans 14 amino acids. The V and J ends lost 5 bases and 8 bases respectively, with 18 bases between them. CDR3 sequence (DNA): TGCAGTGCTCCAGGACTGGAGGTTAAAGGGGAGCTGTTTTTT. Amino acid sequence: CSAPGLEVKGELFF.

This clonotype was recorded at least ten times. The rearrangement links TRBV30 to TRBJ2-7; the D call may be TRBD1 or TRBD2 (5 bases each). The CDR3 loop spans 17 amino acids. The V and J ends lost 3 bases and 2 bases respectively, with 23 bases between them. The germline CDR1 and CDR2 sequences are GTSNPN and SVGIG (reference sequence). The CDR3 DNA reads TGTGCCTGGAGGCTGGGACCGGGATCAAAGGTTCCCTACGAGCAGTACTTC. Its protein is CAWRLGPGSKVPYEQYF.

This clonotype was seen many times. The genes are TRBV29-1 and TRBJ2-5; 10 bases map to TRBD2. The CDR3 totals 14 residues. J lost 4 bases, V lost 6 bases, and 8 bases had no gene match. Germline V lookup: CDR1 SQVTM, CDR2 ANQGSEA. In nucleotides, the CDR3 is TGCAGCGTGGGATTAGCGGGAGGAAGAGAGACCCAGTACTTC. Residues: CSVGLAGGRETQYF.

This clonotype came up many times. V and J are TRBV5-1 and TRBJ1-1, with 9 bases aligning to TRBD1. This CDR3 contains 14 residues. Germline V CDR1 and CDR2: SGHRS, YFSETQ. The trim removed 0 bases at V and 8 bases at J, leaving 5 bases unmatched. Here the CDR3 DNA reads TGCGCCAGCAGCTTGGCCTTGACAGGGGGGGAAGCTTTCTTT. Amino acid sequence: CASSLALTGGEAFF.

This clonotype was seen a few times. This rearrangement joins TRBV24-1 to TRBJ1-1; TRBD1 agrees at 8 bases. From germline, CDR1 is KGHDR and CDR2 SFDVKD. The length of the CDR3 is 13 residues. Trimming removed 5 bases from V and 7 bases from J; junction bases left unmatched: 5. CDR3 sequence: CATSALGTGEAFF. CDR3 bases: TGTGCCACCAGTGCCCTCGGGACAGGTGAAGCTTTCTTT.

This clonotype was seen ten or more times. This rearrangement joins TRBV7-2 to TRBJ1-5; 9 bases fit TRBD1. Germline V CDR1 and CDR2: SGHTA, FQGNSA. Germline trimming cut 5 bases from V and 2 bases from J; bases unmatched to any gene: 7. This CDR3 has 16 residues. The CDR3 bases are TGTGCCAGCAGCACCGGGACAGGGTCGGGCAATCAGCCCCAGCATTTT. Its protein product is CASSTGTGSGNQPQHF. Together with reference TRBV7-2 and TRBJ1-5, the CDR3 gives the full variable domain: GAGVSQSPSNKVTEKGKDVELRCDPISGHTALYWYRQSLGQGLEFLIYFQGNSAPDKSGLPSDRFSAERTGGSVSTLTIQRTQQEDSAVYLCASSTGTGSGNQPQHFGDGTRLSIL.

This clonotype was seen many times. The chain is built from TRBV28 and TRBJ2-1; D is perhaps TRBD2 (7 bases). The CDR3 extends over 16 amino acids. Looked up from germline, CDR1 is MDHEN and CDR2 is SYDVKM. Trimming pared 7 bases from V and 4 bases from J, leaving 20 bases between. This CDR3 reads CASTSGGPGKYNEQFF. The CDR3 coding sequence is TGTGCCAGCACCTCCGGGGGGCCAGGAAAGTACAATGAGCAGTTCTTC.

This clonotype was seen ten or more times. The chain employs TRBV4-2 and TRBJ2-5; TRBD2 matches 8 bases. Germline CDR1 and CDR2: LGHNA and YNFKEQ. The CDR3 spans 17 residues. V was pared by 2 bases and J by 2 bases, with 10 bases of the junction left unmatched. CDR3 sequence reads: CASSQPGGIAGQETQYF. CDR3 nucleotides: TGTGCCAGCAGCCAACCCGGGGGTATAGCGGGGCAAGAGACCCAGTACTTC.

This clonotype was seen ten or more times. The V gene is TRBV5-1, the J gene TRBJ2-1, with 8 bases identical to TRBD2. Germline CDR1 SGHRS, CDR2 YFSETQ. V shed 4 bases, J shed 4 bases, and the junction held 19 bases outside the gene matches. The CDR3 length is 19 residues. The CDR3 nucleotides read TGCGCCAGCAGCGGTGGTCAAGGCCCGACTAGCGAGAAATACAATGAGCAGTTCTTC. Encoded protein: CASSGGQGPTSEKYNEQFF.

This clonotype was counted at least ten times. The rearrangement joins TRBV19 to TRBJ2-3, with 7 bases matching TRBD2. Germline V gene sequence: CDR1 LNHDA, CDR2 SQIVND (reference sequence). The CDR3 is 13 amino acids. V shed 5 bases and J 6 bases; nucleotides not matched to a gene: 5. The CDR3 loop is CASSGREADTQYF. DNA for the CDR3: TGTGCCAGTAGTGGGAGGGAAGCGGATACGCAGTATTTT.

There are a few counts of this clonotype. A much larger clonotype is one base distant, so this may be a read error. V is TRBV14 and J is TRBJ2-7, with 9 nucleotides matching TRBD1. CDR1 and CDR2 (germline): SGHDN, FVKESK. The CDR3 extends over 15 amino acids. CDR3 sequence (DNA): TGTGCCAGCAGCCAAGTAAGACAGGGGGTCTACGGGCAGTACTTC. Amino acids: CASSQVRQGVYGQYF.

The V call is TRBV28, the J call TRBJ1-1; D uncertain. Germline V CDR1 and CDR2: MDHEN, SYDVKM. This CDR3 is built from 14 residues. V lost 1 base and J 1 base, leaving 7 bases between the germline ends. Written as DNA, the CDR3 is TGTGCCAGCAGTTTATCGGGCTGGAACACTGAAGCTTTCTTT. This gives the protein CASSLSGWNTEAFF.

This clonotype has ten or more counts. The rearrangement links TRBV20-1 to TRBJ2-1; 7 bases agree with TRBD2. This CDR3 is built from 17 residues. Unmatched junction bases numbered 11, after V lost 0 bases and J lost 3 bases. The V gene's germline CDR1 is DFQATT and CDR2 SNEGSKA (reference sequence). The CDR3 sequence: CSARDSLAGGIYNEQFF. CDR3 nucleotide sequence: TGCAGTGCTAGAGATTCGTTAGCGGGTGGAATCTACAATGAGCAGTTCTTC.

This clonotype was seen at least ten times. The chain carries TRBV5-1 and TRBJ2-7; D gene uncertain. V lost 3 bases and J 2 bases, leaving 15 bases between the germline ends. The germline V gene has CDR1 SGHRS and CDR2 YFSETQ. The CDR3 spans 15 residues. The CDR3 loop reads CASSSLGEAPYEQYF. The CDR3 DNA follows: TGCGCCAGCAGCTCGCTCGGAGAGGCACCCTACGAGCAGTACTTC.

This clonotype showed up many times. The chain combines TRBV20-1 with TRBJ1-5; D perhaps matches TRBD1 (6 bases). The CDR3 is 15 amino acids. Germline V CDR1 and CDR2: DFQATT, SNEGSKA (reference sequence). V gave up 2 bases and J gave up 5 bases, with 16 bases separating them. The CDR3 here is CSARTGRGLYQPQHF. The CDR3 nucleotides read TGCAGTGCTAGAACCGGCAGGGGTTTATATCAGCCCCAGCATTTT.

This chain connects TRBV28 to TRBJ1-1; TRBD1 is a possible D gene (6 bases). CDR3 length: 15 residues. With 3 bases removed from V and 4 bases from J, the gap between germline ends came to 15 bases. Germline assignment: CDR1 MDHEN and CDR2 SYDVKM. CDR3 region: CASSLRGAGGTEAFF. The DNA of the CDR3 is TGTGCCAGCAGTTTGCGGGGGGCGGGTGGCACTGAAGCTTTCTTT.

This clonotype came up many times. This chain connects TRBV4-1 to TRBJ2-3; 7 bases fit TRBD2. The germline V gene encodes CDR1 MGHRA and CDR2 YSYEKL. This CDR3 comprises 16 residues. V shed 3 bases and J 2 bases; nucleotides not matched to a gene: 8. CDR3 residues: CASSQPSGTPTDTQYF. The CDR3 DNA is TGCGCCAGCAGCCAGCCGAGCGGGACCCCCACAGATACGCAGTATTTT.